This T cell receptor (beta chain) was recorded in a study of blood T cell repertoires in COVID-19. Study in general: The cDNA or gDNA used as material had been derived from T cells, B-cell-depleted T cells, or PBMCs.

TCRdb's table, derived via immunoSEQ multiplex PCR, lists solely in-frame clones and lacks some. The profile shows tens of thousands of clones, 80% of them singletons. The sequence derives from a woman aged 70-85 years with acute or convalescent COVID-19. Sequenced input: peripheral blood.

The CDR3 DNA follows: TGTGCCAGCACCGACAGGGGGCAGACTAATGAGCAGTTCTTC. It specifies CASTDRGQTNEQFF. The chain combines TRBV27 with TRBJ2-1, with 10 nucleotides matching TRBD1. The germline CDR1 and CDR2 sequences are MNHEY and SMNVEV (reference sequence). V gave up 7 bases and J gave up 7 bases; unmatched junction bases: 7. The CDR3 runs 14 residues.